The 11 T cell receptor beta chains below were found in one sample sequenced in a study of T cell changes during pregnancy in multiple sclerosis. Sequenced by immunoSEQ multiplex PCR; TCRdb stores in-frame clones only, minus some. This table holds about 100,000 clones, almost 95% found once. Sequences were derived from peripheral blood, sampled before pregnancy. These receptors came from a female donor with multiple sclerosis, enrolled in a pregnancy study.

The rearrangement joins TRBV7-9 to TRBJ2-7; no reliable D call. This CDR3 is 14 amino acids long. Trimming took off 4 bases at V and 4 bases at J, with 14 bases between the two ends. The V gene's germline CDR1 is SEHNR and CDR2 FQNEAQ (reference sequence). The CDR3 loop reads CASSSPLGLYEQYF. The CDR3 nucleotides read TGTGCCAGCAGCTCCCCTTTGGGCCTTTACGAGCAGTACTTC.

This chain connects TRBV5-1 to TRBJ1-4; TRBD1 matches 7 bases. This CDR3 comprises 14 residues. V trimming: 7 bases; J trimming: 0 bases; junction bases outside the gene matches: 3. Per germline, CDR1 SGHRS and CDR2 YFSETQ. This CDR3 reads CASGDSATNEKLFF. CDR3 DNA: TGCGCCAGCGGGGACAGTGCAACTAATGAAAAACTGTTTTTT.

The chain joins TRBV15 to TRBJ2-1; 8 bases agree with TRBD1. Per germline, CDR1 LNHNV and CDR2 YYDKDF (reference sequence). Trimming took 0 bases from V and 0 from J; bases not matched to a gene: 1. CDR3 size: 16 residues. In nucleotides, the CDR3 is TGTGCCACCAGCAGAGATACAGGGGGCTCCTACAATGAGCAGTTCTTC. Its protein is CATSRDTGGSYNEQFF.

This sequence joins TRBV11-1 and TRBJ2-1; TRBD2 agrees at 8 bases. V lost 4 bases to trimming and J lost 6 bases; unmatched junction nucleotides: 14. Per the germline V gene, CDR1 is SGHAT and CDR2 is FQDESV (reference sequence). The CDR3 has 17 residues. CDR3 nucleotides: TGTGCCAGCAGCTCGATCCCGGGGACTAGGGATCGCAATGAGCAGTTCTTC. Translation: CASSSIPGTRDRNEQFF.

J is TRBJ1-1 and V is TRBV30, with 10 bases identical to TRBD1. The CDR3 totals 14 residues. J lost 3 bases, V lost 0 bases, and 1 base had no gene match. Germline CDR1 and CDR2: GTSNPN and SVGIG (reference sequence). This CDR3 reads CAWSVGQGDTEAFF. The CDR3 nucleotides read TGTGCCTGGAGTGTCGGACAGGGGGACACTGAAGCTTTCTTT.

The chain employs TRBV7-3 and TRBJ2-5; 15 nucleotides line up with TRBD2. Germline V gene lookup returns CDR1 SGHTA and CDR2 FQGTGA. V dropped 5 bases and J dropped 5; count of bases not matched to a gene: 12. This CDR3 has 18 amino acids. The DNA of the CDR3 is TGTGCCAGCAGCGGAACTGGACTAGCGGGAGGGATTTCCGAGACCCAGTACTTC. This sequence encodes CASSGTGLAGGISETQYF.

DNA for the CDR3: TGTGCCAGCAGCTTGGTCGGGACCTACAATGAGCAGTTCTTC. The encoded protein is CASSLVGTYNEQFF. The chain links TRBV5-6 to TRBJ2-1; tentatively, D is TRBD2 (5 bases). The CDR3 is 14 amino acids. Germline V lookup: CDR1 SGHDT, CDR2 YYEEEE. Trimming removed 0 bases at V and 2 bases at J, with 6 bases between.

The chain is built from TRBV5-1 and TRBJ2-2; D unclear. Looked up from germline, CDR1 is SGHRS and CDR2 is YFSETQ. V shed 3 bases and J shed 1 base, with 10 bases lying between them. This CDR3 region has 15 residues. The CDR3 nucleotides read TGCGCCAGCAGCTCCAAACATGGGAACACCGGGGAGCTGTTTTTT. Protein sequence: CASSSKHGNTGELFF.

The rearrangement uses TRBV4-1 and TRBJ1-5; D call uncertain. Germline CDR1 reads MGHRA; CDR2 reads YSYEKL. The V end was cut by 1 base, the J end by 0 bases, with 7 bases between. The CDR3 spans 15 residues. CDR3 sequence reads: CASSQVVNSNQPQHF. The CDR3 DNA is TGCGCCAGCAGCCAAGTTGTCAATAGCAATCAGCCCCAGCATTTT.

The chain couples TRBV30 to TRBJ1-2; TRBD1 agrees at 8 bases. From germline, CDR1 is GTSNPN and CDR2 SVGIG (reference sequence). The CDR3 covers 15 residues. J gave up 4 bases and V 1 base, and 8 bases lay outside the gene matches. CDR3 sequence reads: CAWSAVDRDSYGYTF. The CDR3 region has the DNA TGTGCCTGGAGTGCCGTGGACAGGGATAGCTATGGCTACACCTTC.

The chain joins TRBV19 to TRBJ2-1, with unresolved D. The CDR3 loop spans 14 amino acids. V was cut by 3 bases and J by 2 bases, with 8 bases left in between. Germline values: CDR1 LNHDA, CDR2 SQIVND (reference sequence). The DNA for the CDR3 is TGTGCCAGTAGTATTGTCGCAGCCTACAATGAGCAGTTCTTC. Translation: CASSIVAAYNEQFF.